This paragraph reports one T cell receptor beta chain. Trimming removed 0 bases from V and 4 bases from J, with 6 bases in between. This CDR3 is 13 amino acids long. Germline loops: CDR1 ENHRY, CDR2 SYGVKD. In the original workflow: Estimates of nucleated cell counts were drawn from the amplification of reference gene primers. Only in-frame clones appear in the TCRdb table, and some are missing; sequencing was by immunoSEQ multiplex PCR. That table gives V, J and clone size, and the DNA gave D and trimming. In the table there are 95,000 to 150,000 clones, just under 80% of which are singletons. These data are taken from a study of blood T cell repertoires in COVID-19. Across the study: Some COVID-19 samples were acute and others convalescent; all came from the United States, Italy and Spain. PBMCs, B-cell-depleted T cells, or T cells were the source of the cDNA or gDNA that made up the material.

The origin of this receptor is a man in his sixties with active or convalescent COVID-19. Material: peripheral blood. The rearrangement uses TRBV10-3 and TRBJ1-2; no clear D gene. In DNA form, the CDR3 reads TGTGCCATCAGTGAGTCGAGCGGCTATGGCTACACCTTC. This codes for CAISESSGYGYTF.